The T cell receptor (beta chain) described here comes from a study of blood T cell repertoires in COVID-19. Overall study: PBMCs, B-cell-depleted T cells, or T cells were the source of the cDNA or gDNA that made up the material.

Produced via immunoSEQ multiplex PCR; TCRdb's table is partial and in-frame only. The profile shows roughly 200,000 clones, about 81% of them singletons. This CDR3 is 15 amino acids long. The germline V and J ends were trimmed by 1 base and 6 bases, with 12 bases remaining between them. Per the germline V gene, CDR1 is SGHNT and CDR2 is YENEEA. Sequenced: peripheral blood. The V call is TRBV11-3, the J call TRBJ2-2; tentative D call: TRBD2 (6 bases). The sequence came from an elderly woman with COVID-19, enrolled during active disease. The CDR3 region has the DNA TGTGCCAGCAGCTTAGCGGGAGCACGCGCCGGGGAGCTGTTTTTT. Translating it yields CASSLAGARAGELFF.